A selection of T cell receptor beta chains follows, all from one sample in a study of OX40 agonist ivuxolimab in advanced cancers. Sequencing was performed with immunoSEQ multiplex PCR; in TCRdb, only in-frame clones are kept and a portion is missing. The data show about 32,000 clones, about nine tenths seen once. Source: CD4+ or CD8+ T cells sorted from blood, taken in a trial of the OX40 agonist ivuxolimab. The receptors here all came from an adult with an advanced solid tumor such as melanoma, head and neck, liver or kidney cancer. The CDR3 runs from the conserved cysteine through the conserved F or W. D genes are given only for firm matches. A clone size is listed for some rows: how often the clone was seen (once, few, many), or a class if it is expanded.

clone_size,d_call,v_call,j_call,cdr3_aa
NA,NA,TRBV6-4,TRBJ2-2,CASSDGIGIYPGELFF
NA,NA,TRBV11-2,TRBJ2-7,CASSPYSGGYEQYF
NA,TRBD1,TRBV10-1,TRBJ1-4,CASRDPTGAGDEKLFF
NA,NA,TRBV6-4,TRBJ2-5,CASSDSTWGKQETQYF
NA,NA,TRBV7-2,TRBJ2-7,CASSLTGRNEQYF
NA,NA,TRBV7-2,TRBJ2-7,CASSHRFSYEQYF
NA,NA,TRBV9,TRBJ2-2,CASSGMGELFF
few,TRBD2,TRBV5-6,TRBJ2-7,CASSFGSGRAGEQYF
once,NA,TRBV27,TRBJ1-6,CASTLRGGWNNSPLHF
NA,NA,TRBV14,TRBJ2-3,CASSPLEADTQYF
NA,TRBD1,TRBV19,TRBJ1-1,CASGTGTEYTEAFF
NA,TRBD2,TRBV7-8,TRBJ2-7,CASSYGLAGGSYEQYF
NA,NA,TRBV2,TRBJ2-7,CASRPRDGYEQYF
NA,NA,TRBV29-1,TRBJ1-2,CSVDSGGDGYGYTF
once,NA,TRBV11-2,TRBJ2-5,CASSARRGQETQYF
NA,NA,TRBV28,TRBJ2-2,CASSFRGSRITGELFF
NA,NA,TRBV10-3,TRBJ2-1,CAISESPTNEQFF
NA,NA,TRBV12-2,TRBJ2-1,CASRAGTGDPEQFF
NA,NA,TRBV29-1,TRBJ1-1,CSVEYTEAFF
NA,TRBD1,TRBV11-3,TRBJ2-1,CASSLGQGLFNEQFF
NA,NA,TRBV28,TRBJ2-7,CASSHLRAEQYF
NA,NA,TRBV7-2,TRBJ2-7,CASSLVGEGHEQYF
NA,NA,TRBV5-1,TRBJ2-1,CASSFGTEQFF
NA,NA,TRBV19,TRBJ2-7,CASSIDGFPYEQYF
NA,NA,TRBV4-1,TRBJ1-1,CASSQEPTEAFF
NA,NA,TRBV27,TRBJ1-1,CASSLWGSMTEAFF
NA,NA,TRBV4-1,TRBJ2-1,CASSRRNEQFF
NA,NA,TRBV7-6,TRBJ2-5,CASSLFGETQYF
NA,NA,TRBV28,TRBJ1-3,CASKYRETGNTIYF
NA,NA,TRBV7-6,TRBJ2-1,CASRPLGDEQFF
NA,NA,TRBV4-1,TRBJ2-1,CASSQDTGPNEQFF
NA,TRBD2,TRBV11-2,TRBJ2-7,CASSNPGLAGGYLSYEQYF
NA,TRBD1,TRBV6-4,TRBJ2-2,CASSSGTGITGELFF
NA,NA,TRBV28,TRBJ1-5,CASSLSGLHNQPQHF
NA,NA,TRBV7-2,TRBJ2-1,CASSPLLGRQGKYNEQFF
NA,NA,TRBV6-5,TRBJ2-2,CASSSTGTGELFF